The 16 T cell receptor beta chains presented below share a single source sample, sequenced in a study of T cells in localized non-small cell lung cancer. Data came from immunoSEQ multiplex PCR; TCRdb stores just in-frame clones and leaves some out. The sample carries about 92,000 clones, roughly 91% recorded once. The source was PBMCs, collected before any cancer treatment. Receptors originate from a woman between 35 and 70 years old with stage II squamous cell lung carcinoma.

The CDR3 DNA sequence: TGTGCCAGCAGCGTAGCTACTGACAGCAACACTGAAGCTTTCTTT. Its protein is CASSVATDSNTEAFF. The chain carries TRBV9 and TRBJ1-1, with D maybe TRBD1 (5 bases). V was clipped by 0 bases and J by 2 bases, with 11 bases between them. The CDR3 is 15 residues long. The germline CDR1 and CDR2 sequences are SGDLS and YYNGEE.

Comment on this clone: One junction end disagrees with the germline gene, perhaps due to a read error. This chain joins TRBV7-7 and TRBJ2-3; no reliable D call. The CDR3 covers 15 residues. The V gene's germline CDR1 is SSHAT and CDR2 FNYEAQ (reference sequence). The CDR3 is CASSLQGIPTDTQYF. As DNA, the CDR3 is TGTGCTAGCAGCTTACAAGGGATCCCCACAGATACGCAGTATTTT.

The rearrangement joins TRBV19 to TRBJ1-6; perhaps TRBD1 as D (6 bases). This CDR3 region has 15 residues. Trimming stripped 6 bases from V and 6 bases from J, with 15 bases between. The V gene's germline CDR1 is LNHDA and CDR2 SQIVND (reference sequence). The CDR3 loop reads CASSINTGINSPLHF. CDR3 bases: TGTGCCAGTAGCATTAACACAGGGATTAATTCACCCCTCCACTTT.

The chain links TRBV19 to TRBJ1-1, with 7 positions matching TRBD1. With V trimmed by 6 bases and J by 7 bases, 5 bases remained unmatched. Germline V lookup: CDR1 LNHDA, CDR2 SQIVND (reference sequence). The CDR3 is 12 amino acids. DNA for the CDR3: TGTGCCAGTAGGCGTCAGGGGGTTGAAGCTTTCTTT. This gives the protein CASRRQGVEAFF.

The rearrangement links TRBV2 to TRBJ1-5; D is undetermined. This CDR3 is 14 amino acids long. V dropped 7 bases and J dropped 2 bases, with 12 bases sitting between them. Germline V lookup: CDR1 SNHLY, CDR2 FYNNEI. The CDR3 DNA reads TGTGCCAGCACCGAAGGGAATGGCAATCAGCCCCAGCATTTT. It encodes CASTEGNGNQPQHF.

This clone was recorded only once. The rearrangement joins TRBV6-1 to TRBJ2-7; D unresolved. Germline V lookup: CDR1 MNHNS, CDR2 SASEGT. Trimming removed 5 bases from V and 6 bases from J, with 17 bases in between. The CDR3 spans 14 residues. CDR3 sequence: CASSLTQVVGEQYF. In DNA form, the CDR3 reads TGTGCCAGCAGTCTCACTCAGGTCGTAGGCGAGCAGTACTTC.

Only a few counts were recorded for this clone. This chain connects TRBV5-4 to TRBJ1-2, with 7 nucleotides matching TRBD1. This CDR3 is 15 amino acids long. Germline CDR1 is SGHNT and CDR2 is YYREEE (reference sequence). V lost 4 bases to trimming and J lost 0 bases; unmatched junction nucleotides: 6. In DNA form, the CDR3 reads TGTGCCAGCAGCGCGGGGACAGACCCTAACTATGGCTACACCTTC. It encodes CASSAGTDPNYGYTF.

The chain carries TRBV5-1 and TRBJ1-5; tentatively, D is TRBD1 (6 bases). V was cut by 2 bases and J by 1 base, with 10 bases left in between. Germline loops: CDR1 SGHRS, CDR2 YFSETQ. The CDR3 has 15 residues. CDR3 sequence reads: CASSLGTHSNQPQHF. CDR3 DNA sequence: TGCGCCAGCAGCTTAGGGACACACAGCAATCAGCCCCAGCATTTT.

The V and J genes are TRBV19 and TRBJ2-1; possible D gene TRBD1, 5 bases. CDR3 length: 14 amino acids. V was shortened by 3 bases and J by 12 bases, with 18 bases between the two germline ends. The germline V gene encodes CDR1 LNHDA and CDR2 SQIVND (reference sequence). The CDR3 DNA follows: TGTGCCAGTAGTATTAACCCTGCTGGGGCATCGCAGTTCTTC. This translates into CASSINPAGASQFF. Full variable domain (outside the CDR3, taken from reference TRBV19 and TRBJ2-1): DGGITQSPKYLFRKEGQNVTLSCEQNLNHDAMYWYRQDPGQGLRLIYYSQIVNDFQKGDIAEGYSVSREKKESFPLTVTSAQKNPTAFYLCASSINPAGASQFFGPGTRLTVL.

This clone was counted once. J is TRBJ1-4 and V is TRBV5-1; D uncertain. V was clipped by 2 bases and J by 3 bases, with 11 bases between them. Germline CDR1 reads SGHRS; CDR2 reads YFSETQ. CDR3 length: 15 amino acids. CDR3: CASSFGRNANEKLFF. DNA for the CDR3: TGCGCCAGCAGCTTTGGGAGGAATGCTAATGAAAAACTGTTTTTT.

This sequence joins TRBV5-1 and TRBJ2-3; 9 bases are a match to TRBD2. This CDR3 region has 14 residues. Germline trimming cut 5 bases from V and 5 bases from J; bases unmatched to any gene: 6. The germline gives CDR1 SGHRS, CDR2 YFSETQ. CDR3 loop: CASRASGNRDTQYF. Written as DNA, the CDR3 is TGCGCCAGCAGGGCTAGCGGGAACAGAGATACGCAGTATTTT.

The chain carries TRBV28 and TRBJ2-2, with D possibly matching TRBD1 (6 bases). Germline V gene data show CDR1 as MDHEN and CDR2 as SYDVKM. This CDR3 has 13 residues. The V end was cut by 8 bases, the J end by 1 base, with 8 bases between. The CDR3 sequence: CASLGQNTGELFF. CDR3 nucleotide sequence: TGTGCCAGCCTGGGACAGAACACCGGGGAGCTGTTTTTT.

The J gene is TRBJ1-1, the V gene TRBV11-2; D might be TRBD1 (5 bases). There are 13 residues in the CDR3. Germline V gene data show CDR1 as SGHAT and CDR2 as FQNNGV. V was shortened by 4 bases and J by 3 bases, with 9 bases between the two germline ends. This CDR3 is CASSYGTYTEAFF. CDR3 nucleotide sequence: TGTGCCAGCAGCTATGGGACCTACACTGAAGCTTTCTTT.

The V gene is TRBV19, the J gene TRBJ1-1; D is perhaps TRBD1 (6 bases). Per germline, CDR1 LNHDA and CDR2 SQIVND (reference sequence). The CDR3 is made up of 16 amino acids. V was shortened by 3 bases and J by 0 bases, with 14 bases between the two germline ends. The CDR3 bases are TGTGCCAGTAGTATTGGGGGCCCAGGACTGAACACTGAAGCTTTCTTT. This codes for CASSIGGPGLNTEAFF.

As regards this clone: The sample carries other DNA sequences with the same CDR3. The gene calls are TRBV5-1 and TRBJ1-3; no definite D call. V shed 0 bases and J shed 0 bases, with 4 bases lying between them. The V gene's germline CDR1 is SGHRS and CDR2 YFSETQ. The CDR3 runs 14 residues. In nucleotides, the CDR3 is TGCGCCAGCAGCTTGGCGGGCTCTGGAAACACCATATATTTT. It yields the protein CASSLAGSGNTIYF.

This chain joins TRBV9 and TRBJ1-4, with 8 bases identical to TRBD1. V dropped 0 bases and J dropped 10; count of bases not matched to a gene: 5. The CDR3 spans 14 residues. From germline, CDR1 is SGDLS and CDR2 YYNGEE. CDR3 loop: CASSVGQGIGKLFF. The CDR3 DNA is TGTGCCAGCAGCGTAGGACAGGGGATTGGAAAACTGTTTTTT.